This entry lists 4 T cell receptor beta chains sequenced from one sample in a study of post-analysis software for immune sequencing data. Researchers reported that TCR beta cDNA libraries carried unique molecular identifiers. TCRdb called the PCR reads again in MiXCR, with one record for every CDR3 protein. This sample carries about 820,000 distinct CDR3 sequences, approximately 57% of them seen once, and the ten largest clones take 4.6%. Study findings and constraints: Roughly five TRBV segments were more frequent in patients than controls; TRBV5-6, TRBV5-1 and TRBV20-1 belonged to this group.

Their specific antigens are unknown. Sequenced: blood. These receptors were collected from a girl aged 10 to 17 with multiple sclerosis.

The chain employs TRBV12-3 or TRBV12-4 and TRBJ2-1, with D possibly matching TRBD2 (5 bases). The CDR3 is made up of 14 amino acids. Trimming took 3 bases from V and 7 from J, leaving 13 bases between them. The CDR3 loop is CASSLRENGNEQFF. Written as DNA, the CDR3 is TGTGCCAGCAGTTTGAGGGAGAATGGAAATGAGCAGTTCTTC.

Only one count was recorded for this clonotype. CDR3 protein: CASTLVVSTDTQYF. The CDR3 DNA is TGCGCCAGCACCCTAGTGGTCAGCACAGATACGCAGTATTTT. The chain joins TRBV5-1 to TRBJ2-3; no firm D call. CDR3 length: 14 residues. Trimming cost V 6 bases and J 0 bases, with 11 bases left between them. The germline V gene encodes CDR1 SGHRS and CDR2 YFSETQ.

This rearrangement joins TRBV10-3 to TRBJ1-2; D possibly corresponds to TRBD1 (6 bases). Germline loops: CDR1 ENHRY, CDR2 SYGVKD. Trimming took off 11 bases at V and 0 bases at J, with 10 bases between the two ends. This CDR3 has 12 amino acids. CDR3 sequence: CASQGANYGYTF. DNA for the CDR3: TGTGCCTCACAGGGAGCTAACTATGGCTACACCTTC.

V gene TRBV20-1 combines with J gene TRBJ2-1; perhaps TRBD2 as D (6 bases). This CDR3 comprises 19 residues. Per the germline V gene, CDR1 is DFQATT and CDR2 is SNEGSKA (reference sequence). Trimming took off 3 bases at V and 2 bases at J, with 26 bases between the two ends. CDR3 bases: TGCAGTGCTAGCGAGGTGGCGGGACTCTTCCTCGGTGCCTACAATGAGCAGTTCTTC. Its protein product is CSASEVAGLFLGAYNEQFF.